The 17 T cell receptor beta chains given below trace back to one sample, sequenced in a study of beta chain features in type 1 diabetes. Their antigens remain unidentified. The study, taken as a whole, reports: Type 1 diabetes patients had moderately but significantly shorter TCRB CDR3s in all four CD4+ subsets.

What was sequenced were expressed TCRB transcripts, since all of the isolated RNA had been reverse transcribed. Assay used: immunoSEQ multiplex PCR; TCRdb lists only in-frame clones, some missing. The table records 640,000 or so clones, around an eighth of them present only once. Sequencing was performed on naive CD4+ T cells from blood. Every receptor here comes from a man aged 18 to 35 with type 1 diabetes.

CDR3 bases: TGCGCCAGCAGCCCGGGACAGCGATCGAACACCGGGGAGCTGTTTTTT. Protein product: CASSPGQRSNTGELFF. The chain employs TRBV5-1 and TRBJ2-2; 7 positions match TRBD1. With 4 bases clipped from V and 0 bases from J, the junction kept 6 bases outside the gene matches. Germline V lookup: CDR1 SGHRS, CDR2 YFSETQ. The CDR3 has 16 residues.

This clone has only a few counts. J is TRBJ2-7 and V is TRBV5-1, with TRBD2 identical over 8 bases. Germline V gene data show CDR1 as SGHRS and CDR2 as YFSETQ. CDR3 length: 14 amino acids. Trimming cost V 3 bases and J 2 bases; bases outside gene matches: 4. CDR3 loop: CASSSTSGAYEQYF. CDR3 coding DNA: TGCGCCAGCAGCTCTACTAGCGGTGCCTACGAGCAGTACTTC.

There are a few counts of this clone. The gene calls are TRBV5-1 and TRBJ2-3, with a tentative D call TRBD2 (5 bases). CDR1 SGHRS and CDR2 YFSETQ come from the germline V gene. The CDR3 totals 15 residues. With 1 base removed from V and 0 bases from J, the gap between germline ends came to 9 bases. CDR3 bases: TGCGCCAGCAGCTTGAGCAGCGGAAGCACAGATACGCAGTATTTT. Protein sequence: CASSLSSGSTDTQYF.

The chain employs TRBV2 and TRBJ2-1; 8 bases fit TRBD1. V dropped 8 bases and J dropped 1; count of bases not matched to a gene: 1. The CDR3 consists of 13 residues. Germline loops: CDR1 SNHLY, CDR2 FYNNEI. This CDR3 reads CASRTGSYNEQFF. CDR3 nucleotide sequence: TGTGCCAGCCGGACAGGGTCCTACAATGAGCAGTTCTTC. Full variable domain (missing parts from reference TRBV2 and TRBJ2-1): EPEVTQTPSHQVTQMGQEVILRCVPISNHLYFYWYRQILGQKVEFLVSFYNNEISEKSEIFDDQFSVERPDGSNFTLKIRSTKLEDSAMYFCASRTGSYNEQFFGPGTRLTVL.

A few counts support this clone. V is TRBV7-8 and J is TRBJ2-5; possibly TRBD1 or TRBD2 for D (6 bases each). The CDR3 length is 17 residues. Looked up from germline, CDR1 is SGHVS and CDR2 is FQNEAQ. With 0 bases removed from V and 2 bases from J, the gap between germline ends came to 16 bases. The CDR3 DNA reads TGTGCCAGCAGCTTAGCTGGGGGGCAGGGGCCACAAGAGACCCAGTACTTC. This gives the protein CASSLAGGQGPQETQYF.

The table lists this clone with a few counts. This chain uses TRBV6-1 with TRBJ1-2; TRBD1 is a possible D gene (6 bases). CDR1 is MNHNS, CDR2 SASEGT, per germline. Trimming left V 6 bases short and J 6 bases short, with 20 bases between. This CDR3 spans 15 amino acids. The CDR3 sequence: CASSPEPFQGNGYTF. The CDR3 DNA sequence: TGTGCCAGCAGCCCTGAACCCTTTCAGGGGAATGGCTACACCTTC.

There are a few counts of this clone. The genes are TRBV7-2 and TRBJ2-3; TRBD2 agrees at 8 bases. The length of the CDR3 is 13 residues. J gave up 9 bases and V 6 bases, and 8 bases lay outside the gene matches. Germline V gene sequence: CDR1 SGHTA, CDR2 FQGNSA. In DNA form, the CDR3 reads TGTGCCAGCAGTAAGACTAGCGATGGGACGCAGTATTTT. Amino acids: CASSKTSDGTQYF. Full variable domain (remainder filled in from reference TRBV7-2 and TRBJ2-3): GAGVSQSPSNKVTEKGKDVELRCDPISGHTALYWYRQSLGQGLEFLIYFQGNSAPDKSGLPSDRFSAERTGGSVSTLTIQRTQQEDSAVYLCASSKTSDGTQYFGPGTRLTVL.

This clone was picked up a small number of times. The chain has TRBV4-1 and TRBJ2-7, with D possibly being TRBD1 or TRBD2 (8 bases each). The CDR3 length is 16 residues. Germline V gene sequence: CDR1 MGHRA, CDR2 YSYEKL. The V gene lost 6 bases and the J gene lost 3 bases, with 21 bases spanning the gap. In nucleotides, the CDR3 is TGCGCCAGCAGGGAGCGGGGGACAGGCGCTAGCTACGAGCAGTACTTC. Amino acid sequence: CASRERGTGASYEQYF.

This clone was recorded a few times. The rearrangement links TRBV30 to TRBJ2-2; 7 bases align to TRBD1. This CDR3 comprises 16 residues. Germline V gene data show CDR1 as GTSNPN and CDR2 as SVGIG (reference sequence). V shed 2 bases, J shed 5 bases, and the junction held 11 bases outside the gene matches. The chain's CDR3 is CAWSPSQGLWTGELFF. For the CDR3, the DNA is TGTGCCTGGAGTCCATCACAGGGGTTGTGGACCGGGGAGCTGTTTTTT.

DNA for the CDR3: TGTGCCATCAGTGAATCAGTGATGGGCAGCAGCTCCTACGAGCAGTACTTC. This translates into CAISESVMGSSSYEQYF. The V and J genes are TRBV10-3 and TRBJ2-7; D gene ambiguous. The germline gives CDR1 ENHRY, CDR2 SYGVKD. Between the trimmed V and J ends, which lost 3 bases and 0 bases, there was a span of 18 bases. The CDR3 contains 17 residues.

The CDR3 sequence is CASSEAPLAGGETQYF. CDR3 DNA sequence: TGTGCCAGCAGTGAAGCCCCACTAGCGGGGGGAGAGACCCAGTACTTC. The chain combines TRBV6-1 with TRBJ2-5, with 12 bases lining up with TRBD2. Germline-derived CDR1 and CDR2 are MNHNS and SASEGT. This CDR3 has 16 amino acids. V lost 0 bases and J lost 4; bases outside the gene matches: 3.

This clone appeared a few times. The sample contains more than one DNA sequence encoding this CDR3. This chain joins TRBV5-4 and TRBJ2-7; 9 bases align to TRBD2. V trimming: 2 bases; J trimming: 1 base; junction bases outside the gene matches: 1. CDR1 and CDR2 from the germline V gene are SGHNT and YYREEE (reference sequence). The CDR3 contains 14 residues. CDR3 nucleotide sequence: TGTGCCAGCAGCTTAGCGGGGGGTTCCTACGAGCAGTACTTC. This gives the protein CASSLAGGSYEQYF. The whole variable domain, remainder taken from reference TRBV5-4 and TRBJ2-7, is ETGVTQSPTHLIKTRGQQVTLRCSSQSGHNTVSWYQQALGQGPQFIFQYYREEENGRGNFPPRFSGLQFPNYSSELNVNALELDDSALYLCASSLAGGSYEQYFGPGTRLTVT.

V usage is TRBV4-1 and J usage is TRBJ2-1; 12 nucleotides line up with TRBD2. V lost 10 bases, J lost 2 bases, and 6 bases stayed unmatched. The germline V gene encodes CDR1 MGHRA and CDR2 YSYEKL. The CDR3 spans 15 residues. CDR3 sequence reads: CATGGLAGTYNEQFF. The CDR3 DNA is TGCGCCACCGGGGGACTAGCGGGTACCTACAATGAGCAGTTCTTC.

The rearrangement uses TRBV7-2 and TRBJ2-7; TRBD1 matches at 8 bases. The CDR3 contains 14 residues. J was trimmed by 3 bases and V by 5 bases; bases with no gene match: 6. Per the germline V gene, CDR1 is SGHTA and CDR2 is FQGNSA. The CDR3 DNA sequence: TGTGCCAGCAGCCCTGACAGGGGAGGCTACGAGCAGTACTTC. It translates to CASSPDRGGYEQYF.

This clone was counted a few times. V gene TRBV29-1 combines with J gene TRBJ1-5, with D maybe TRBD1 (5 bases). V was cut by 6 bases and J by 7 bases, with 16 bases left in between. Per germline, CDR1 SQVTM and CDR2 ANQGSEA. The CDR3 is 13 residues long. CDR3 nucleotides: TGCAGCGTAAGCGGGGGGAGCACCCAGCCCCAGCATTTT. Protein: CSVSGGSTQPQHF.

There are a few counts of this clone. The rearrangement uses TRBV10-3 and TRBJ1-1; D might be TRBD1 (5 bases). Germline-derived CDR1 and CDR2 are ENHRY and SYGVKD. CDR3 size: 12 residues. V lost 11 bases and J lost 2, with 12 bases in between. CDR3 residues: CAARQSNTEAFF. CDR3 nucleotides: TGTGCCGCGAGACAGTCAAACACTGAAGCTTTCTTT.

Details on this clone: Other DNA sequences in this specimen translate into the identical CDR3. This chain joins TRBV6-1 and TRBJ2-7; D remains ambiguous. The ends were cut back, 5 bases at V and 4 bases at J, with 3 bases in the middle. This CDR3 region has 10 residues. Germline V gene lookup returns CDR1 MNHNS and CDR2 SASEGT. The CDR3 here is CASSHYEQYF. CDR3 DNA: TGTGCCAGCAGTCATTACGAGCAGTACTTC.